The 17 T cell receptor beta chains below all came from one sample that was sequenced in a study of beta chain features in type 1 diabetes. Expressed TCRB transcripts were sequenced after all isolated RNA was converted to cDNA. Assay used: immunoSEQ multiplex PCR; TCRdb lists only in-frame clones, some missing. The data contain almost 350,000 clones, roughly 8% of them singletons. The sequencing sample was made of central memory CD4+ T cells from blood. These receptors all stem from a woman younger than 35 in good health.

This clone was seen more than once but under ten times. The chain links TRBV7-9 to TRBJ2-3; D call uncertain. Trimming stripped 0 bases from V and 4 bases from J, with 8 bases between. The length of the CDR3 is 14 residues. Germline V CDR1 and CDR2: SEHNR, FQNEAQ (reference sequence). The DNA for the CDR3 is TGTGCCAGCAGCTTAGCCCCAGCGTCAGATACGCAGTATTTT. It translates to CASSLAPASDTQYF.

CDR3: CASLAGGTDTQYF. DNA of the CDR3: TGTGCCAGCCTAGCGGGAGGAACAGATACGCAGTATTTT. The gene calls are TRBV6-6 and TRBJ2-3; TRBD2 matches at 11 bases. The germline V gene has CDR1 MNHNY and CDR2 SVGAGI (reference sequence). V dropped 8 bases and J dropped 3; count of bases not matched to a gene: 1. This CDR3 has 13 residues.

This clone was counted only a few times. CDR3 sequence (DNA): TGTGCCAGTAGTTTCGGCGGGAGCACTTCCTACAATGAGCAGTTCTTC. This translates into CASSFGGSTSYNEQFF. V usage is TRBV19 and J usage is TRBJ2-1; 7 nucleotides match TRBD2. Germline assignment: CDR1 LNHDA and CDR2 SQIVND (reference sequence). This CDR3 is 16 amino acids long. With 5 bases clipped from V and 1 base from J, the junction kept 8 bases outside the gene matches.

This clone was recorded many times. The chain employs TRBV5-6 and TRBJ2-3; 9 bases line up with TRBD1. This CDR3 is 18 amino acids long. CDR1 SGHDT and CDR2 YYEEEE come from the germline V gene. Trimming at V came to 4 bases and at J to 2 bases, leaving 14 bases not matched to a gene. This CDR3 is CASSVEGNRGLVTDTQYF. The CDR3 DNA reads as TGTGCCAGCAGCGTGGAAGGGAACAGGGGGCTCGTCACAGATACGCAGTATTTT.

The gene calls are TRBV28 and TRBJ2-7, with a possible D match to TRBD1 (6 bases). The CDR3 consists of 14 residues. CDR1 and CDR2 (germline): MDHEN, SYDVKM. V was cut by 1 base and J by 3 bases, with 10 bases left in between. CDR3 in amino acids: CASSLYGTSYEQYF. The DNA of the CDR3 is TGTGCCAGCAGTTTATACGGGACAAGCTACGAGCAGTACTTC.

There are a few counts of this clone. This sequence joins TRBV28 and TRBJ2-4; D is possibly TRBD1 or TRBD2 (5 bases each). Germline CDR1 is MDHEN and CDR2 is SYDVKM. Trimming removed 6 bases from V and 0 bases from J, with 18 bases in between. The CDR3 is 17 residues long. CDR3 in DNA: TGTGCCAGCAGCGAAATATGGGGGTTGTTAGCCAAAAACATTCAGTACTTC. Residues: CASSEIWGLLAKNIQYF.

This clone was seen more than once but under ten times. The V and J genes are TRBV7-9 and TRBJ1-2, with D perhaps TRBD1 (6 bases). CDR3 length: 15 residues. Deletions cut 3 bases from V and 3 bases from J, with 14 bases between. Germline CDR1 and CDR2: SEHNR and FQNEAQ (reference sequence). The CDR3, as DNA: TGTGCCAGCAGCTTGTTGCAGGGGAACTACTATGGCTACACCTTC. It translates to CASSLLQGNYYGYTF.

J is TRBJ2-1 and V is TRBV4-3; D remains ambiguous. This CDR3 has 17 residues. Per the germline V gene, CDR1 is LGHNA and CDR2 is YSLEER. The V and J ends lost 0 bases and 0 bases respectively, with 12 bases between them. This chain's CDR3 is CASSQDSAISSYNEQFF. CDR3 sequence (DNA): TGCGCCAGCAGCCAAGATTCAGCGATATCCTCCTACAATGAGCAGTTCTTC.

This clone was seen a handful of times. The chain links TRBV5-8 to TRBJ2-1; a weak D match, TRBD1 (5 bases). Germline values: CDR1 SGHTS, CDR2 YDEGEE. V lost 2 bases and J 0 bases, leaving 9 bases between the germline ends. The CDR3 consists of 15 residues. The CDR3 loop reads CASSFGRVSYNEQFF. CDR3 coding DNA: TGTGCCAGCAGCTTCGGCAGGGTCTCCTACAATGAGCAGTTCTTC.

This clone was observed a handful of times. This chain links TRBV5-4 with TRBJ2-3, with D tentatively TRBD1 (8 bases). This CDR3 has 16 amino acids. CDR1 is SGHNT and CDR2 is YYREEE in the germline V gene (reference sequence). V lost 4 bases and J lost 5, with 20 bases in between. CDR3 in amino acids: CASSGRGPAGKDTQYF. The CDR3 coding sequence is TGTGCCAGCAGCGGCAGGGGGCCAGCGGGAAAAGATACGCAGTATTTT.

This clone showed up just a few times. CDR3 nucleotide sequence: TGTGCCAGCAGCTCCCAAGCTGAAGCTTTCTTT. It specifies CASSSQAEAFF. V and J are TRBV7-3 and TRBJ1-1, with no clear D. The CDR3 runs to 11 residues. Trimming removed 4 bases at V and 6 bases at J, with 6 bases between. The V gene's germline CDR1 is SGHTA and CDR2 FQGTGA.

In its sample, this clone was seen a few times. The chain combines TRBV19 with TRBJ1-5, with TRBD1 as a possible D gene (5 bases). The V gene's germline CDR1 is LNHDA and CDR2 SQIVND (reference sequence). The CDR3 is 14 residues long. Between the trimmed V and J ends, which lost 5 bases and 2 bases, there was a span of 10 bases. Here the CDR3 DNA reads TGTGCCAGTAGTGCGGGCAGGGGCAATCAGCCCCAGCATTTT. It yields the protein CASSAGRGNQPQHF.

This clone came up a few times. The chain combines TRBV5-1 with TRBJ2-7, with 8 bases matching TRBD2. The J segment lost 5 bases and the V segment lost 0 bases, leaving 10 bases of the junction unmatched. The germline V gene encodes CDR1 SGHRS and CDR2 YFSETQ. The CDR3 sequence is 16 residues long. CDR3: CASSLAGRTSGHEQYF. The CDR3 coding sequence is TGCGCCAGCAGCTTGGCCGGCAGAACTAGCGGCCACGAGCAGTACTTC.

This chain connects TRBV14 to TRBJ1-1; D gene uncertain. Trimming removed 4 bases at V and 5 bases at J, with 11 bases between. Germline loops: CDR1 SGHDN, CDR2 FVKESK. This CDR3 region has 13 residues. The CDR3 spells CASSLSVRTEAFF. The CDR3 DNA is TGTGCCAGCAGCCTTTCGGTGCGAACTGAAGCTTTCTTT. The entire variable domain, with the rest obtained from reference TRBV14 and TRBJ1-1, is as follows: EAGVTQFPSHSVIEKGQTVTLRCDPISGHDNLYWYRRVMGKEIKFLLHFVKESKQDESGMPNNRFLAERTGGTYSTLKVQPAELEDSGVYFCASSLSVRTEAFFGQGTRLTVV.

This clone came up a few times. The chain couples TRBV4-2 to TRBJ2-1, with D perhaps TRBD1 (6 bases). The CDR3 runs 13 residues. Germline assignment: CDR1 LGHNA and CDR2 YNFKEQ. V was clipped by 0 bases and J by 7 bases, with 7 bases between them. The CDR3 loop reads CASSQDQGNEQFF. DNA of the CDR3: TGTGCCAGCAGCCAAGATCAGGGGAATGAGCAGTTCTTC.

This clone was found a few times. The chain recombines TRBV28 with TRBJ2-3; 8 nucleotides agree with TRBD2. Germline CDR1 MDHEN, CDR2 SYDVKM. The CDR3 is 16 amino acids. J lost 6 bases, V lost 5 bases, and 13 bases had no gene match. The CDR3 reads CASSRTSPNPEDTQYF. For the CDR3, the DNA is TGTGCCAGCAGTCGGACTAGCCCAAACCCGGAGGATACGCAGTATTTT. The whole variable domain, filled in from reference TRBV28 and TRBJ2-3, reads DVKVTQSSRYLVKRTGEKVFLECVQDMDHENMFWYRQDPGLGLRLIYFSYDVKMKEKGDIPEGYSVSREKKERFSLILESASTNQTSMYLCASSRTSPNPEDTQYFGPGTRLTVL.

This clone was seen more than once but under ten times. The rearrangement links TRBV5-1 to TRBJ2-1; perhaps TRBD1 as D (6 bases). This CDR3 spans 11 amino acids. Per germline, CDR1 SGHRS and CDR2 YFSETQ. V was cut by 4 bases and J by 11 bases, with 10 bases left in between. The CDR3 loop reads CASSSQGKQFF. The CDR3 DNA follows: TGCGCCAGCAGCAGTCAGGGGAAGCAGTTCTTC.